This TCR beta chain was sequenced during a study of blood T cells in healthy people across ages. Findings and caveats of the study: TCR beta diversity per million T cells fell roughly linearly with age.

Points on this clonotype: The target antigen is unknown.

Next came a second PCR, run for about 6 to 12 cycles, which used a sample-barcoded 5' primer along with a J-beta primer mix. Via MiXCR, TCRdb re-called the 5' RACE reads, giving one row per CDR3 protein. The sample comprises around 970,000 distinct CDR3 sequences, roughly 51% of which are singletons, and over 20% rests with the top ten. The receptor was derived from a woman aged 55-69 years in good health. The sequenced sample consisted of blood.

DNA for the CDR3: TGTGCCAGCACTTACGGGGGAGGGGTTTTACAGGACTACGAGCAGTACTTC. Translation: CASTYGGGVLQDYEQYF. The chain carries TRBV28 and TRBJ2-7; 7 nucleotides align to TRBD2. The CDR3 length is 17 residues. Trimming at V came to 7 bases and at J to 3 bases, leaving 18 bases not matched to a gene. Germline loops: CDR1 MDHEN, CDR2 SYDVKM.